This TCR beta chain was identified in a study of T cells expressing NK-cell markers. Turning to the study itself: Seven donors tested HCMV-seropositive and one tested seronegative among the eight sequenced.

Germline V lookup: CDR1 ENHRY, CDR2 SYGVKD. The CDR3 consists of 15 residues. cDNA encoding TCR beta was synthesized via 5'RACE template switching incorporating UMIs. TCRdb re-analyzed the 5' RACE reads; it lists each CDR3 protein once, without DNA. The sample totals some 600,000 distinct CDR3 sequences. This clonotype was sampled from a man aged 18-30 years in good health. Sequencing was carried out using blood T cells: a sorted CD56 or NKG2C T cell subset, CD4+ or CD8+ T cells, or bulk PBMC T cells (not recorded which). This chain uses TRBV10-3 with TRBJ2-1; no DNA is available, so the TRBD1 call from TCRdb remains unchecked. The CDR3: CAIREGQGANNEQFF.